A selection of T cell receptor beta chains follows, all from one sample in a study of OX40 agonist ivuxolimab in advanced cancers. TCRdb's copy holds only in-frame clones and misses some; the assay was immunoSEQ multiplex PCR. Here the sample spans over 55,000 clones, 81% being singletons. The sequencing here drew on CD4+ or CD8+ T cells sorted from blood, taken in a trial of the OX40 agonist ivuxolimab. The receptors originated from an adult with an advanced solid tumor such as melanoma, head and neck, liver or kidney cancer. CDR3s include the opening cysteine and the closing phenylalanine or tryptophan.

CDR3 protein: CASSQDLARGGETQYF; V gene: TRBV4-2; J gene: TRBJ2-5
CDR3 protein: CATSRDSSLSTF; V gene: TRBV15; J gene: TRBJ1-2
CDR3 protein: CASSSGTGADGELFF; V gene: TRBV11-2; J gene: TRBJ2-2
CDR3 protein: CASSPALGTDTQYF; V gene: TRBV18; J gene: TRBJ2-3
CDR3 protein: CASSYDGGHPTDTQYF; V gene: TRBV6-5; J gene: TRBJ2-3
CDR3 protein: CASSEAWGTEINEQFF; V gene: TRBV2; J gene: TRBJ2-1
CDR3 protein: CAAKSWQANEQFF; V gene: TRBV10-3; J gene: TRBJ2-1
CDR3 protein: CASSNPSREGSYEQYF; V gene: TRBV7-2; J gene: TRBJ2-7
CDR3 protein: CAIRGTGEGTEAFF; V gene: TRBV10-3; J gene: TRBJ1-1
CDR3 protein: CASSPMGTQSYEQYF; V gene: TRBV5-5; J gene: TRBJ2-7
CDR3 protein: CASSPFRQGFGQPQHF; V gene: TRBV19; J gene: TRBJ1-5
CDR3 protein: CASSDSGSIETQYF; V gene: TRBV2; J gene: TRBJ2-5
CDR3 protein: CASRRPGTRHVEQFF; V gene: TRBV11-2; J gene: TRBJ2-1
CDR3 protein: CASSYGSGENSPLHF; V gene: TRBV6-6; J gene: TRBJ1-6
CDR3 protein: CASSQEEAALYGYTF; V gene: TRBV4-2; J gene: TRBJ1-2
CDR3 protein: CASQERGTNEKLFF; V gene: TRBV18; J gene: TRBJ1-4
CDR3 protein: CASMDGVNTEAFF; V gene: TRBV5-4; J gene: TRBJ1-1
CDR3 protein: CASSPTSPGLANTGELFF; V gene: TRBV7-8; J gene: TRBJ2-2
CDR3 protein: CASSSGGNEQFF; V gene: TRBV5-1; J gene: TRBJ2-1
CDR3 protein: CASSPGLAGARSYEQYF; V gene: TRBV18; J gene: TRBJ2-7
CDR3 protein: CASSPGLAGGEQFF; V gene: TRBV5-6; J gene: TRBJ2-1
CDR3 protein: CASSPQVGGRWSTEAFF; V gene: TRBV7-2; J gene: TRBJ1-1
CDR3 protein: CSARDPYGYTF; V gene: TRBV20-1; J gene: TRBJ1-2
CDR3 protein: CASSRGLAGGTNTGELFF; V gene: TRBV7-3; J gene: TRBJ2-2
CDR3 protein: CASSYKTGYTEAFF; V gene: TRBV7-2; J gene: TRBJ1-1
CDR3 protein: CASSGPRGITEAFF; V gene: TRBV9; J gene: TRBJ1-1
CDR3 protein: CASRLAGQETQYF; V gene: TRBV10-2; J gene: TRBJ2-5
CDR3 protein: CASTHGQGGSPLHF; V gene: TRBV11-3; J gene: TRBJ1-6
CDR3 protein: CASSVGPGAQETQYF; V gene: TRBV9; J gene: TRBJ2-5